The source of this T cell receptor (beta chain) is a study of beta chain features in type 1 diabetes. Study-wide background: Examined across all samples were about 110 million sorted cells. Whole-study findings and limits: Although PCR might favor shorter templates, it would do so equally in patients and controls.

As concerns this clone: What it binds is not known.

Reverse transcription of all isolated RNA meant that expressed TCRB transcripts were sequenced. TCRdb keeps only in-frame clones here, not all; method: immunoSEQ multiplex PCR. Here the sample spans fewer than 20,000 clones, 45% to 65% being singletons. This sequence originates from a woman between 18 and 30 years old in good health. Material: stem cell memory CD4+ T cells from blood.

This CDR3 reads CASSIGTGGTTDTQYF. In DNA, the CDR3 is TGTGCCAGCAGCATAGGCACGGGAGGGACCACAGATACGCAGTATTTT. V is TRBV11-3 and J is TRBJ2-3; 8 bases align to TRBD2. The junction had 9 bases not matched to a gene; V was cut back by 5 bases and J by 2 bases. The CDR3 is 16 residues long. Germline CDR1 reads SGHNT; CDR2 reads YENEEA.